The following is a TCR beta chain sequence with its context. Antigen: not known. This sample was included in a study of cytomegalovirus exposure and HLA in healthy donors. PCR used 60 Vbeta primers and 13 Jbeta primers. Profiled with immunoSEQ multiplex PCR; TCRdb holds only in-frame clones, not every one. The table lists 110,000 to 150,000 clones, around 80% of them singletons. Between the trimmed V and J ends, which lost 5 bases and 4 bases, there was a span of 9 bases. The CDR3 length is 13 residues. From germline, CDR1 is MDHEN and CDR2 SYDVKM. The study's findings and limits: Analysis was carried out at a later point, and it linked a missense DCLRE1C variant to TCR beta V- and J-gene trimming. The study recorded 150 to 200 TCR beta chains that were cytomegalovirus-associated. Previous analysis showed most TCR beta V segments were productive about 87% or about 30% of the time.

The source of this sequence is a female donor in good health and CMV-seronegative. J is TRBJ2-1 and V is TRBV28; perhaps TRBD1 as D (6 bases). Sequenced sample: PBMCs. As DNA, the CDR3 is TGTGCCAGCAGTCCCACAGGGTACAATGAGCAGTTCTTC. Protein: CASSPTGYNEQFF.